The clone carrying this T cell receptor (beta chain) has a count of ten or more. What it binds is unknown. Per germline, CDR1 DFQATT and CDR2 SNEGSKA (reference sequence). Trimming took off 6 bases at V and 5 bases at J, with 14 bases between the two ends. The CDR3 runs 13 residues. RNA transcripts were the template for amplifying TCR beta CDR3 regions. First-round RT-PCR with HTBI primers amplified the TCR CDR3 region. MiXCR, applied by TCRdb to the multiplex PCR reads, yields one record per CDR3 protein. The sample has over 700,000 distinct CDR3 sequences, under 20% seen once. Thyroid ultrasound and orbital computed tomography, with clinical symptoms and serum thyroxine and TRAb, informed diagnoses. This entry comes from a study of T cells in Graves' hyperthyroidism and ophthalmopathy. About the study: Before any treatment, at initial diagnosis, peripheral blood was collected.

Study findings and constraints: Also found in blood were most expanded thyroid clonotypes above 0.001.

The specimen was blood. This sequence originates from a woman in her forties or fifties with Graves' hyperthyroidism that later progressed to Graves' ophthalmopathy. V and J are TRBV20-1 and TRBJ1-5; D perhaps matches TRBD1 (6 bases). CDR3 sequence reads: CSAVQGRDQPQHF. DNA for the CDR3: TGCAGTGCAGTACAGGGTAGAGATCAGCCCCAGCATTTT.